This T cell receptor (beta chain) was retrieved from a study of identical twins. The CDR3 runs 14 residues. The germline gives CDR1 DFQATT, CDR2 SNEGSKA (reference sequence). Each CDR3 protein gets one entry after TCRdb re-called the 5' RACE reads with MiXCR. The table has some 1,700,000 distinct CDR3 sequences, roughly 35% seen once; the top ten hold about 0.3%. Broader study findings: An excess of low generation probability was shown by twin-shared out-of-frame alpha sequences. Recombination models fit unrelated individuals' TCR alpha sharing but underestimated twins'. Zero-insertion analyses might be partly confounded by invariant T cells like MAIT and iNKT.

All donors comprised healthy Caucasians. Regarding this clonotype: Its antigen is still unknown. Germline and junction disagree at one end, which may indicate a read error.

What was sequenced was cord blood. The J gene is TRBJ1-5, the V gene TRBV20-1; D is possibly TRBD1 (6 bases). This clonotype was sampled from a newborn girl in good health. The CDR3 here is CSAVAGASNQPRHF. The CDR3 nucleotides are TGCAGTGCTGTGGCAGGGGCTAGCAATCAGCCCCGGCATTTT.